Listed here are 29 T cell receptor beta chains from one sample, sequenced in a study of graft-versus-host responses after intestinal transplantation. TCRdb's table, derived via immunoSEQ multiplex PCR, lists solely in-frame clones and lacks some. Here the sample spans 80,000 to 100,000 clones, 90% to 95% being singletons. These TCRs' antigens remain unknown. The sample in question was unstimulated CD4+ T cells sorted from spleen or lymph node cells, obtained before transplant. All receptors derive from a human donor who was the organ donor for an intestinal transplant.

The genes are TRBV5-6 and TRBJ2-7; TRBD1 is a possible D gene (6 bases). This CDR3 has 15 residues. Germline CDR1 and CDR2: SGHDT and YYEEEE. V lost 4 bases to trimming and J lost 1 base, with 15 bases between them. The DNA for the CDR3 is TGTGCCAGCAGCCGCAAAACAGGGATTTCCTACGAGCAGTACTTC. Residues: CASSRKTGISYEQYF.

This sequence joins TRBV4-3 and TRBJ1-2, with 7 bases fitting TRBD1. The CDR3 covers 16 residues. Germline-derived CDR1 and CDR2 are LGHNA and YSLEER. V trimming: 2 bases; J trimming: 4 bases; junction bases outside the gene matches: 10. As DNA, the CDR3 is TGCGCCAGCAGCCAATACTCCGGGACAGTGCCCTATGGCTACACCTTC. Protein: CASSQYSGTVPYGYTF.

This sequence joins TRBV6-5 and TRBJ1-1; perhaps TRBD1 as D (5 bases). CDR1 MNHEY and CDR2 SVGAGI come from the germline V gene. The CDR3 contains 14 residues. With 9 bases removed from V and 1 base from J, the gap between germline ends came to 15 bases. The CDR3 loop reads CASFTGTQNTEAFF. Written as DNA, the CDR3 is TGTGCCAGTTTTACAGGAACACAGAACACTGAAGCTTTCTTT.

In this sample, this clone turned up a few times. V is TRBV2 and J is TRBJ2-2; D perhaps matches TRBD1 (5 bases). CDR3 length: 18 amino acids. Germline CDR1 is SNHLY and CDR2 is FYNNEI. Trimming removed 2 bases at V and 3 bases at J, with 19 bases between. The CDR3 nucleotides are TGTGCCAGCAGTGAAAATCCCGCCAGGGCCATGGACACCGGGGAGCTGTTTTTT. It codes for CASSENPARAMDTGELFF.

The chain couples TRBV10-3 to TRBJ1-1; unclear D gene. Deletions cut 3 bases from V and 1 base from J, with 6 bases between. The length of the CDR3 is 13 residues. Germline assignment: CDR1 ENHRY and CDR2 SYGVKD. CDR3 coding DNA: TGTGCCATCAGTGAAGCCCCGAACACTGAAGCTTTCTTT. Translated, it gives CAISEAPNTEAFF.

This clone was observed a few times. The chain has TRBV2 and TRBJ1-1; 7 bases are a match to TRBD1. This CDR3 contains 12 residues. With V trimmed by 5 bases and J by 8 bases, 5 bases remained unmatched. The germline V gene has CDR1 SNHLY and CDR2 FYNNEI. DNA of the CDR3: TGTGCCAGCAGTCGACAGGGTGCGGAAGCTTTCTTT. The encoded protein is CASSRQGAEAFF.

The V call is TRBV9, the J call TRBJ2-5; 12 bases fit TRBD2. The V gene's germline CDR1 is SGDLS and CDR2 YYNGEE. There are 16 residues in the CDR3. Trimming removed 0 bases from V and 5 bases from J; junction bases left unmatched: 5. The CDR3 is CASSVDSSGGGETQYF. The CDR3 DNA follows: TGTGCCAGCAGCGTAGACTCTAGCGGGGGGGGTGAGACCCAGTACTTC.

The chain employs TRBV19 and TRBJ2-5, with 14 nucleotides matching TRBD2. Germline assignment: CDR1 LNHDA and CDR2 SQIVND (reference sequence). The CDR3 extends over 17 amino acids. V shed 3 bases and J 2 bases; nucleotides not matched to a gene: 5. This CDR3 reads CASSIRTSGGSQETQYF. The CDR3 DNA follows: TGTGCCAGTAGTATTAGGACTAGCGGGGGGTCGCAAGAGACCCAGTACTTC.

This rearrangement joins TRBV6-5 to TRBJ2-2; 8 positions match TRBD1. CDR1 and CDR2 from the germline V gene are MNHEY and SVGAGI. The CDR3 length is 15 residues. After removal of 3 bases from V and 6 bases from J, the junction contained 6 bases not matched to a gene. CDR3 in DNA: TGTGCCAGCAGTTATTTGGACAGGGCAGCCGGGGAGCTGTTTTTT. Translated, it gives CASSYLDRAAGELFF.

The V call is TRBV9, the J call TRBJ1-4; TRBD1 is a possible D gene (6 bases). The CDR3 has 14 residues. V shed 3 bases and J shed 8 bases, with 14 bases lying between them. Germline V CDR1 and CDR2: SGDLS, YYNGEE. The CDR3 bases are TGTGCCAGCAGCGCCCGGGACAATTGGGAAAAACTGTTTTTT. Translated, it gives CASSARDNWEKLFF.

The genes are TRBV11-3 and TRBJ2-7; 8 bases are shared with TRBD2. CDR1 is SGHNT and CDR2 is YENEEA in the germline V gene. V gave up 5 bases and J gave up 3 bases; unmatched junction bases: 6. The length of the CDR3 is 14 residues. CDR3 nucleotide sequence: TGTGCCAGCAGCCCGGGAGGGGTGAACTACGAGCAGTACTTC. Protein sequence: CASSPGGVNYEQYF.

This clone was counted a single time. The chain employs TRBV27 and TRBJ1-6; TRBD1 might be the D (5 bases). The CDR3 consists of 17 residues. The V gene lost 9 bases and the J gene lost 7 bases, with 25 bases spanning the gap. Looked up from germline, CDR1 is MNHEY and CDR2 is SMNVEV (reference sequence). CDR3 loop: CASSLPPQGKGNSPLHF. In DNA form, the CDR3 reads TGTGCCAGTTCACTTCCCCCCCAGGGAAAAGGAAATTCACCCCTCCACTTT.

This rearrangement joins TRBV28 to TRBJ2-7, with D perhaps matching TRBD2 (5 bases). V was trimmed by 4 bases and J by 3 bases, leaving 7 bases between them. This CDR3 region has 12 residues. Germline values: CDR1 MDHEN, CDR2 SYDVKM. The CDR3 region has the DNA TGTGCCAGCAGTTCCGACTACTACGAGCAGTACTTC. This sequence encodes CASSSDYYEQYF.

The chain carries TRBV5-1 and TRBJ2-3; 8 positions agree with TRBD2. The trim removed 0 bases at V and 2 bases at J, leaving 8 bases unmatched. CDR1 is SGHRS, CDR2 YFSETQ, per germline. This CDR3 comprises 17 residues. The CDR3 spells CASSLGPAGALTDTQYF. The CDR3 DNA follows: TGCGCCAGCAGCTTGGGCCCAGCGGGGGCCCTCACAGATACGCAGTATTTT.

The chain carries TRBV19 and TRBJ2-6; TRBD1 matches at 8 bases. After removal of 3 bases from V and 2 bases from J, the junction contained 3 bases not matched to a gene. This CDR3 has 16 residues. Germline assignment: CDR1 LNHDA and CDR2 SQIVND (reference sequence). The CDR3 DNA follows: TGTGCCAGTAGTATGAGCAGGGGGCCTGGGGCCAACGTCCTGACTTTC. As protein: CASSMSRGPGANVLTF.

The chain carries TRBV30 and TRBJ1-4; no definite D call. The CDR3 has 14 amino acids. The ends were cut back, 6 bases at V and 0 bases at J, with 11 bases in the middle. CDR1 GTSNPN and CDR2 SVGIG come from the germline V gene (reference sequence). CDR3 protein: CACSSTATNEKLFF. CDR3 nucleotide sequence: TGTGCCTGTTCATCGACTGCAACTAATGAAAAACTGTTTTTT.

This CDR3 reads CASSLEGGIPYSNQPQHF. The DNA for the CDR3 is TGTGCCAGCAGCTTGGAAGGGGGCATCCCTTATAGCAATCAGCCCCAGCATTTT. This sequence joins TRBV5-5 and TRBJ1-5, with TRBD1 identical over 7 bases. This CDR3 region has 18 residues. V shed 0 bases and J 0 bases; nucleotides not matched to a gene: 9. CDR1 and CDR2 (germline): SGHKS, YYEKEE (reference sequence). The complete variable domain, with remaining parts taken from reference TRBV5-5 and TRBJ1-5, reads DAGVTQSPTHLIKTRGQQVTLRCSPISGHKSVSWYQQVLGQGPQFIFQYYEKEERGRGNFPDRFSARQFPNYSSELNVNALLLGDSALYLCASSLEGGIPYSNQPQHFGDGTRLSIL.

This chain uses TRBV9 with TRBJ1-2; no clear D. V gave up 6 bases and J gave up 2 bases, with 14 bases separating them. The V gene's germline CDR1 is SGDLS and CDR2 YYNGEE. The CDR3 covers 14 residues. The CDR3 sequence is CASTPGGVNYGYTF. The CDR3 DNA reads as TGTGCCAGCACCCCAGGTGGCGTAAACTATGGCTACACCTTC.

This chain links TRBV30 with TRBJ1-3; D gene ambiguous. CDR3 length: 14 residues. The germline V gene has CDR1 GTSNPN and CDR2 SVGIG (reference sequence). Trimming removed 0 bases at V and 2 bases at J, with 8 bases between. As DNA, the CDR3 is TGTGCCTGGAGTGTAGGAGGGACTGGAAACACCATATATTTT. This codes for CAWSVGGTGNTIYF.

The chain is built from TRBV9 and TRBJ2-3; possibly TRBD1 for D (6 bases). CDR1 is SGDLS, CDR2 YYNGEE, per germline. Trimming took off 2 bases at V and 3 bases at J, with 10 bases between the two ends. This CDR3 has 14 amino acids. The CDR3 bases are TGTGCCAGCAGCGTCGGTGGGACAACAGATACGCAGTATTTT. Translation gives CASSVGGTTDTQYF.

The chain recombines TRBV5-1 with TRBJ2-1, with D possibly being TRBD2 (6 bases). The CDR3 is 14 amino acids. Germline assignment: CDR1 SGHRS and CDR2 YFSETQ. Trimming took 5 bases from V and 0 from J, leaving 9 bases between them. CDR3 region: CASSGGSSYNEQFF. CDR3 nucleotide sequence: TGCGCCAGCAGTGGAGGGAGCTCCTACAATGAGCAGTTCTTC.

This chain connects TRBV4-2 to TRBJ2-2; 11 positions match TRBD2. Per germline, CDR1 LGHNA and CDR2 YNFKEQ. V dropped 0 bases and J dropped 1; count of bases not matched to a gene: 4. The CDR3 extends over 18 amino acids. As DNA, the CDR3 is TGTGCCAGCAGCCAAGATAATCTAGCGGGGGGGAACACCGGGGAGCTGTTTTTT. This sequence encodes CASSQDNLAGGNTGELFF.

The chain combines TRBV5-3 with TRBJ1-1; 8 bases are shared with TRBD1. TRBV5-3 is identified as an open reading frame with a role that is uncertain. The CDR3 contains 14 residues. Losses at the gene ends were 0 bases for V and 4 bases for J; bases not matched to a gene: 2. CDR3 in amino acids: CARSLGQGTTEAFF. The CDR3, as DNA: TGTGCCAGAAGCTTGGGACAGGGGACCACTGAAGCTTTCTTT.

The V and J genes are TRBV5-1 and TRBJ2-1, with 8 nucleotides matching TRBD2. V shed 7 bases and J 4 bases; nucleotides not matched to a gene: 10. The CDR3 loop spans 15 amino acids. Germline V gene data show CDR1 as SGHRS and CDR2 as YFSETQ. CDR3 nucleotide sequence: TGCGCCAGCCAGGACATAGCGGGGATTTACAATGAGCAGTTCTTC. It yields the protein CASQDIAGIYNEQFF.

This clone was picked up one time. The chain joins TRBV12-5 to TRBJ2-5, with TRBD2 matching over 7 bases. The CDR3 contains 15 residues. The germline CDR1 and CDR2 sequences are LGHNT and FRNRAP. Germline trimming cut 2 bases from V and 4 bases from J; bases unmatched to any gene: 7. CDR3 DNA: TGTGCTAGTGGTTTGACAGCGGGGAGGGGAGAGACCCAGTACTTC. Its protein product is CASGLTAGRGETQYF.

The chain links TRBV27 to TRBJ2-5; D remains unclear. The J call could be wrong; TRBJ2-7 is a better fit for the DNA end. Germline assignment: CDR1 MNHEY and CDR2 SMNVEV (reference sequence). This CDR3 is 13 amino acids long. The CDR3 sequence: CASSLEQYYEQYF. The CDR3 DNA reads TGTGCCAGCAGTTTGGAGCAGTATTACGAGCAGTACTTC.

The J gene is TRBJ2-7, the V gene TRBV7-9; 7 nucleotides agree with TRBD1. Losses at the gene ends were 5 bases for V and 2 bases for J; bases not matched to a gene: 9. This CDR3 has 15 amino acids. CDR1 SEHNR and CDR2 FQNEAQ come from the germline V gene (reference sequence). This CDR3 reads CASSPYRDSPYEQYF. The DNA for the CDR3 is TGTGCCAGCAGCCCATACCGGGACAGTCCCTACGAGCAGTACTTC.

This clone was seen just once. The DNA of the CDR3 is TGTGCCAGCAGTGAGGACAGGGGGGGTGCAGAGACCCAGTACTTC. This sequence encodes CASSEDRGGAETQYF. The chain is built from TRBV2 and TRBJ2-5; the match to TRBD1 covers 10 bases. The CDR3 is made up of 15 amino acids. The junction had 5 bases not matched to a gene; V was cut back by 3 bases and J by 4 bases. Germline CDR1 is SNHLY and CDR2 is FYNNEI. The full variable domain, rest sourced from reference TRBV2 and TRBJ2-5, is EPEVTQTPSHQVTQMGQEVILRCVPISNHLYFYWYRQILGQKVEFLVSFYNNEISEKSEIFDDQFSVERPDGSNFTLKIRSTKLEDSAMYFCASSEDRGGAETQYFGPGTRLLVL.

The genes are TRBV13 and TRBJ2-1, with unresolved D. CDR1 PRHDT and CDR2 FYEKMQ come from the germline V gene (reference sequence). There are 12 residues in the CDR3. Trimming pared 5 bases from V and 7 bases from J, leaving 9 bases between. Written as DNA, the CDR3 is TGTGCCAGCAGCCTGACTGTAAATGAGCAGTTCTTC. Its translation is CASSLTVNEQFF.